Below, 25 T cell receptor beta chains from the same sample are listed, as sequenced in a study of blood T cell repertoires in COVID-19. The method was immunoSEQ multiplex PCR; TCRdb's version includes in-frame clones alone and lacks a portion of them. The repertoire holds 80,000 to 95,000 clones, with about 85% as singletons. The specimen was peripheral blood. The source is a man at least 80 years old with acute or convalescent COVID-19.

The chain combines TRBV5-1 with TRBJ2-7; D might be TRBD2 (5 bases). This CDR3 spans 14 amino acids. V lost 2 bases and J 2 bases, leaving 11 bases between the germline ends. CDR1 SGHRS and CDR2 YFSETQ come from the germline V gene. CDR3 DNA: TGCGCCAGCAGCTTTGGCGGGCAGACCTACGAGCAGTACTTC. It codes for CASSFGGQTYEQYF.

This chain joins TRBV19 and TRBJ1-6, with TRBD1 identical over 7 bases. The CDR3 runs to 16 residues. Germline lookup yields CDR1 LNHDA and CDR2 SQIVND (reference sequence). With 4 bases clipped from V and 7 bases from J, the junction kept 10 bases outside the gene matches. CDR3 protein: CASSTTGDSLNSPLHF. Here the CDR3 DNA reads TGTGCCAGTAGTACCACCGGGGACAGTCTAAATTCACCCCTCCACTTT.

V is TRBV27 and J is TRBJ2-1; 9 nucleotides match TRBD1. Trimming took 5 bases from V and 3 from J; bases not matched to a gene: 11. CDR3 length equals 17 residues. Germline V CDR1 and CDR2: MNHEY, SMNVEV (reference sequence). The CDR3: CASSTGTGRLRYNEQFF. The CDR3 coding sequence is TGTGCCAGCAGTACCGGGACAGGGAGGCTACGCTACAATGAGCAGTTCTTC.

The chain is built from TRBV3-1 (or the pseudogene TRBV3-2) and TRBJ2-4; D is uncertain. V was trimmed by 1 base and J by 6 bases, leaving 13 bases between them. This CDR3 is built from 15 residues. Per germline, CDR1 LGHDT and CDR2 YNNKEL (reference sequence). In nucleotides, the CDR3 is TGTGCCAGCAGCCAAGGATCGATTAGATTAAACATTCAGTACTTC. It is translated as CASSQGSIRLNIQYF.

The chain employs TRBV18 and TRBJ2-7, with D maybe TRBD1 (5 bases). Germline V gene data show CDR1 as KGHSH and CDR2 as LQKENI. There are 14 residues in the CDR3. Trimming stripped 3 bases from V and 2 bases from J, with 11 bases between. CDR3 protein: CASSPGAGTYEQYF. In DNA, the CDR3 is TGTGCCAGCTCACCTGGGGCCGGAACCTACGAGCAGTACTTC. Together with reference TRBV18 and TRBJ2-7, the CDR3 gives the full variable domain: NAGVMQNPRHLVRRRGQEARLRCSPMKGHSHVYWYRQLPEEGLKFMVYLQKENIIDESGMPKERFSAEFPKEGPSILRIQQVVRGDSAAYFCASSPGAGTYEQYFGPGTRLTVT.

The rearrangement links TRBV19 to TRBJ2-2, with D possibly TRBD2 on 5 matching bases. Germline values: CDR1 LNHDA, CDR2 SQIVND (reference sequence). Trimming removed 3 bases from V and 0 bases from J, with 8 bases in between. This CDR3 spans 15 amino acids. CDR3 amino acids: CASSMRASNTGELFF. In nucleotides, the CDR3 is TGTGCCAGTAGTATGCGGGCATCGAACACCGGGGAGCTGTTTTTT.

The V call is TRBV7-2, the J call TRBJ2-3, with TRBD1 matching 11 bases. Trimming removed 5 bases from V and 4 bases from J; junction bases left unmatched: 5. The germline V gene has CDR1 SGHTA and CDR2 FQGNSA. This CDR3 has 15 amino acids. CDR3 bases: TGTGCCAGCAGCAGCTGGACAGGGGGCCCAGATACGCAGTATTTT. The encoded protein is CASSSWTGGPDTQYF.

This chain joins TRBV9 and TRBJ1-4; TRBD1 might be the D (5 bases). CDR3 length: 15 residues. V lost 0 bases to trimming and J lost 4 bases, with 10 bases between them. Germline-derived CDR1 and CDR2 are SGDLS and YYNGEE. The CDR3 region has the DNA TGTGCCAGCAGCGTAGTAACAGGCTTTAATGAAAAACTGTTTTTT. Its protein is CASSVVTGFNEKLFF.

The CDR3 nucleotides read TGTGCCACCAGTGTACGGACAGGGGGCATTTACGAGCAGTACTTC. Translated, it gives CATSVRTGGIYEQYF. The chain is built from TRBV24-1 and TRBJ2-7; 11 bases map to TRBD1. Germline CDR1 reads KGHDR; CDR2 reads SFDVKD. V trimming: 5 bases; J trimming: 4 bases; junction bases outside the gene matches: 6. This CDR3 is 15 amino acids long.

This sequence joins TRBV7-9 and TRBJ1-5; 8 nucleotides match TRBD1. The CDR3 totals 14 residues. In germline, CDR1 is SEHNR, CDR2 FQNEAQ (reference sequence). V dropped 7 bases and J dropped 4; count of bases not matched to a gene: 6. In DNA, the CDR3 is TGTGCCAGCAAAGACCGGACAGGGAATCAGCCCCAGCATTTT. Its translation is CASKDRTGNQPQHF.

This clone appeared many times. The chain combines TRBV9 with TRBJ2-2; TRBD1 aligns across 7 bases. V trimming: 4 bases; J trimming: 0 bases; junction bases outside the gene matches: 6. CDR3 length: 16 residues. Germline CDR1 SGDLS, CDR2 YYNGEE. CDR3 sequence reads: CASSTRTGANTGELFF. The CDR3 DNA reads as TGTGCCAGCAGCACGCGGACAGGAGCGAACACCGGGGAGCTGTTTTTT.

The chain is built from TRBV7-2 and TRBJ2-3; D gene ambiguous. The CDR3 has 15 amino acids. V lost 5 bases to trimming and J lost 4 bases, with 16 bases between them. CDR1 is SGHTA, CDR2 FQGNSA, per germline. CDR3 residues: CASSALVRLADTQYF. The CDR3 nucleotides read TGTGCCAGCAGCGCCTTGGTGCGTTTAGCAGATACGCAGTATTTT.

In this sample, this clone turned up once. The V call is TRBV19, the J call TRBJ2-1, with 9 bases aligning to TRBD2. The CDR3 loop spans 15 amino acids. CDR1 is LNHDA, CDR2 SQIVND, per germline (reference sequence). The V segment lost 3 bases and the J segment 8 bases; nucleotides outside the gene matches: 8. In DNA form, the CDR3 reads TGTGCCAGTAGTATCGGGACTAGCTCAGTCTATGAGCAGTTCTTC. It codes for CASSIGTSSVYEQFF.

As DNA, the CDR3 is TGCAGCGTCTTCGAGTACAATGAGCAGTTCTTC. It is translated as CSVFEYNEQFF. This sequence joins TRBV29-1 and TRBJ2-1; D gene unclear. CDR1 and CDR2 (germline): SQVTM, ANQGSEA. CDR3 length equals 11 residues. V lost 6 bases to trimming and J lost 4 bases, with 7 bases between them.

The CDR3 sequence is CASSIRDRGAGELFF. The CDR3 nucleotides are TGTGCCAGCAGTATCCGGGACAGGGGGGCCGGGGAGCTGTTTTTT. The V and J genes are TRBV9 and TRBJ2-2, with 11 bases matching TRBD1. The trim removed 5 bases at V and 6 bases at J, leaving 6 bases unmatched. CDR3 size: 15 residues. Germline-derived CDR1 and CDR2 are SGDLS and YYNGEE. Drawing the rest from reference TRBV9 and TRBJ2-2, the complete variable domain is DSGVTQTPKHLITATGQRVTLRCSPRSGDLSVYWYQQSLDQGLQFLIQYYNGEERAKGNILERFSAQQFPDLHSELNLSSLELGDSALYFCASSIRDRGAGELFFGEGSRLTVL.

The rearrangement uses TRBV28 and TRBJ2-4, with 11 bases fitting TRBD2. The trim removed 5 bases at V and 4 bases at J, leaving 7 bases unmatched. The germline V gene encodes CDR1 MDHEN and CDR2 SYDVKM. This CDR3 comprises 16 residues. The CDR3 DNA reads TGTGCCAGCAGTGCTAGCGGGAGGTCGAGTAAAAACATTCAGTACTTC. This codes for CASSASGRSSKNIQYF.

The chain couples TRBV28 to TRBJ1-4; tentatively, D is TRBD1 (5 bases). Germline lookup yields CDR1 MDHEN and CDR2 SYDVKM. This CDR3 contains 14 residues. V was trimmed by 6 bases and J by 10 bases, leaving 18 bases between them. The DNA of the CDR3 is TGTGCCAGCAGATCAGGGAGTGGGGGGTCAAAACTGTTTTTT. Its translation is CASRSGSGGSKLFF.

The rearrangement links TRBV18 to TRBJ2-7; TRBD1 matches at 11 bases. The CDR3 is made up of 14 amino acids. V lost 3 bases and J lost 4; bases outside the gene matches: 2. Germline CDR1 and CDR2: KGHSH and LQKENI. CDR3 amino acids: CASSPGTGGYEQYF. The CDR3 DNA follows: TGTGCCAGCTCACCCGGGACAGGGGGGTACGAGCAGTACTTC.

The chain has TRBV30 and TRBJ1-4; tentative D call: TRBD1 (6 bases). The CDR3 spans 13 residues. Trimming stripped 6 bases from V and 4 bases from J, with 12 bases between. Looked up from germline, CDR1 is GTSNPN and CDR2 is SVGIG (reference sequence). CDR3 DNA sequence: TGTGCCTGCACACAGGGTAGTAATGAAAAACTGTTTTTT. It encodes CACTQGSNEKLFF.

The rearrangement links TRBV14 to TRBJ2-1; D possibly corresponds to TRBD1 (6 bases). Trimming took 0 bases from V and 9 from J, leaving 9 bases between them. This CDR3 comprises 13 residues. Germline loops: CDR1 SGHDN, CDR2 FVKESK. CDR3 sequence: CASSQDIRGEQFF. The DNA of the CDR3 is TGTGCCAGCAGCCAAGATATCAGGGGTGAGCAGTTCTTC.

The J gene is TRBJ1-4, the V gene TRBV5-1, with D perhaps TRBD1 (6 bases). The length of the CDR3 is 14 residues. From germline, CDR1 is SGHRS and CDR2 YFSETQ. V lost 2 bases, J lost 6 bases, and 11 bases lay in between. CDR3 coding DNA: TGCGCCAGCAGCTTACAGGGACCTGATGAAAAACTGTTTTTT. Protein: CASSLQGPDEKLFF.

This chain uses TRBV6-2 or TRBV6-3 with TRBJ1-5; 7 bases agree with TRBD1. V gave up 6 bases and J gave up 5 bases; unmatched junction bases: 4. This CDR3 is built from 13 residues. The germline V gene encodes CDR1 MNHEY and CDR2 SVGEGT. The CDR3 here is CASSQTGYQPQHF. DNA of the CDR3: TGTGCCAGCAGCCAGACAGGGTATCAGCCCCAGCATTTT.

The chain recombines TRBV15 with TRBJ2-3; 8 positions match TRBD2. Germline V gene lookup returns CDR1 LNHNV and CDR2 YYDKDF (reference sequence). Trimming took 6 bases from V and 2 from J; bases not matched to a gene: 13. There are 17 residues in the CDR3. The CDR3 loop reads CATSDPRGAGVTDTQYF. The CDR3 nucleotides read TGTGCCACCAGTGACCCCCGGGGAGCGGGGGTCACAGATACGCAGTATTTT.

J is TRBJ2-7 and V is TRBV3-1 (or the pseudogene TRBV3-2); D may be TRBD2 (5 bases). This CDR3 has 13 amino acids. Looked up from germline, CDR1 is LGHDT and CDR2 is YNNKEL (reference sequence). V lost 8 bases to trimming and J lost 1 base, with 12 bases between them. The DNA of the CDR3 is TGTGCCAGCTCATGGACGGGATCCTACGAGCAGTACTTC. It yields the protein CASSWTGSYEQYF.

This chain joins TRBV6-6 and TRBJ1-6; 8 positions match TRBD1. CDR3 length equals 15 residues. J was trimmed by 9 bases and V by 4 bases; bases with no gene match: 8. Germline loops: CDR1 MNHNY, CDR2 SVGAGI (reference sequence). The chain's CDR3 is CASSFPGTGVSPLHF. In nucleotides, the CDR3 is TGTGCCAGCAGTTTCCCCGGGACAGGAGTTTCACCCCTCCACTTT.